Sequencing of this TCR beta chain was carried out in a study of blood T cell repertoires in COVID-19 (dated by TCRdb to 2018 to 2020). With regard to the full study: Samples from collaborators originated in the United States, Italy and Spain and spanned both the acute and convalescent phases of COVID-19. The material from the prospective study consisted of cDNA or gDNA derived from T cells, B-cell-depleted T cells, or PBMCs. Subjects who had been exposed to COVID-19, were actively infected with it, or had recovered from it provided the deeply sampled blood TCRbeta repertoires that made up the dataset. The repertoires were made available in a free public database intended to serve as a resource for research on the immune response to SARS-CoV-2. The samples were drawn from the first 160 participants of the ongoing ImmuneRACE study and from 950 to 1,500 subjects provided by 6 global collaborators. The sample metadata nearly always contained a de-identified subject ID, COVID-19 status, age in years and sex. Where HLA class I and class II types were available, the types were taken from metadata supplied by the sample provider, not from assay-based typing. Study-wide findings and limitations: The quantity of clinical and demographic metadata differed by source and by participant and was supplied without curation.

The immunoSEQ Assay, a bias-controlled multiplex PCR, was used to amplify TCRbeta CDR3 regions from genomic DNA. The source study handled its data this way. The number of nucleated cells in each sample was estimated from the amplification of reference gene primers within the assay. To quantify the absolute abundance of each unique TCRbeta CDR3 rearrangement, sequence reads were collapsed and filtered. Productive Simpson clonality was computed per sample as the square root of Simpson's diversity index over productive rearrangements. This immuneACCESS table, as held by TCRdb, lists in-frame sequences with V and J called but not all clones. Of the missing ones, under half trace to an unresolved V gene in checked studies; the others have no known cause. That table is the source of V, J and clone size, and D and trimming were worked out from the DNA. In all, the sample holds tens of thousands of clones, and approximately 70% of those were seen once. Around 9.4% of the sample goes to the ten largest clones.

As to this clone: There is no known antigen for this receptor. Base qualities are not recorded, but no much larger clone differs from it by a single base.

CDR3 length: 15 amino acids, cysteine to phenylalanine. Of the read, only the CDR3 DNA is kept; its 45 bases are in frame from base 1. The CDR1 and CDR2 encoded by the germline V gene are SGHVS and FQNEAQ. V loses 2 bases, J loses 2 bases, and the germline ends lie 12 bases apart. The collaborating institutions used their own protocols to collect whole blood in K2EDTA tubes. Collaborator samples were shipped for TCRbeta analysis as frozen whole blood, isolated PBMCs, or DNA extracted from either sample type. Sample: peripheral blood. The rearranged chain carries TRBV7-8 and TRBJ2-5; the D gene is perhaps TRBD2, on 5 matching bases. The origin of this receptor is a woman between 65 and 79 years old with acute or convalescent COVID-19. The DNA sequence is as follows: TGTGCCAGCAGCTTATCTGGAAGCGGACAAGAGACCCAGTACTTC. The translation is CASSLSGSGQETQYF.